A selection of T cell receptor beta chains follows, all from one sample in a study of shared clonotypes between healthy human individuals. The method was immunoSEQ multiplex PCR; TCRdb's version includes in-frame clones alone and lacks a portion of them. The top ten hold around 1.6% of the sample, which has roughly 760,000 clones, approximately 79% seen once. Material for sequencing was memory CD4+ T cells sorted from blood. The receptors were gathered from a woman aged 25 to 45 in good health. Each CDR3 is given with its conserved first and last residue. Each record gives: V gene, D gene, J gene, clone size, CDR3 DNA, CDR3 protein. D genes are given only for firm matches. For some rows the clone size is stated as once, few or many, or as a class when expanded; others skip it.

>TRBV6-1|NA|TRBJ1-4|once
TGTGCCAGCAGTGAAGGGTCGGGTAATGAAAAACTGTTTTTT
CASSEGSGNEKLFF
>TRBV19|NA|TRBJ2-1|NA
TGTGCCAGTAGTATACGTCCGGGGGCCGTAAGGAATGAGCAGTTCTTC
CASSIRPGAVRNEQFF
>TRBV14|TRBD1|TRBJ1-5|NA
TGTGCCAGCAGCACCCGACAGGGAGATCAGCCCCAGCATTTT
CASSTRQGDQPQHF
>TRBV15|NA|TRBJ2-3|NA
TGTGCCACCAGCACCTCGTCACCCCTCCTGGGCGATACGCAGTATTTT
CATSTSSPLLGDTQYF
>TRBV7-9|NA|TRBJ2-7|once
TGTGCCAGCAGCTATGGCCCGACTAGTCTAACCTACGAGCAGTACTTC
CASSYGPTSLTYEQYF
>TRBV5-4|NA|TRBJ2-1|NA
TGTGCCAGCAGCCTACTTGATAGGGGGAGTATCAATGAGCAGTTCTTC
CASSLLDRGSINEQFF
>TRBV5-4|NA|TRBJ1-2|NA
TGTGCCAGCAGCTTGGCAATGGGTCAGAACTATGGCTACACCTTC
CASSLAMGQNYGYTF
>TRBV7-8|NA|TRBJ1-2|NA
TGTGCCAGCAGCTTAGAGAGAGGGAACTATGGCTACACCTTC
CASSLERGNYGYTF
>TRBV2|NA|TRBJ2-1|NA
TGTGCCAGCAGTGAAATGCGGAGCTACAATGAGCAGTTCTTC
CASSEMRSYNEQFF
>TRBV11-2|TRBD2|TRBJ2-7|NA
TGTGCCAGCAGCCCGACTAGCGGGGTATCCTACGAGCAGTACTTC
CASSPTSGVSYEQYF
>TRBV4-1|NA|TRBJ1-1|NA
TGCGCTAGCAGCCAAGGAAGGGGCGGGTACACTGAAGCTTTCTTT
CASSQGRGGYTEAFF
>TRBV4-2|NA|TRBJ2-2|NA
TGTGCCAGCAGCCAAGAAGTCGTGAATCGGGAGCTGTTTTTT
CASSQEVVNRELFF
>TRBV5-8|NA|TRBJ1-1|once
TGTGCCAGCAGCTTGGATCGGGGGAGGATAGCTTTCTTT
CASSLDRGRIAFF
>TRBV5-8|TRBD2|TRBJ2-3|NA
TGTGCCAGCAGACAGACTAGCGGGAGAGGTGTAGATACGCAGTATTTT
CASRQTSGRGVDTQYF